This entry is about one TCR beta chain. The record originates from a study of blood T cell repertoires in COVID-19. The protocol was immunoSEQ multiplex PCR, while the TCRdb copy is restricted to in-frame clones and leaves out a portion. The sample holds more than 95,000 clones; approximately 90% are singletons and the top ten take around 2%. The CDR3 is made up of 14 amino acids. With 0 bases removed from V and 5 bases from J, the gap between germline ends came to 9 bases. Germline CDR1 is SGDLS and CDR2 is YYNGEE. The TCR sequence derives from a man aged 50 to 59 with COVID-19, enrolled during active disease. The V gene is TRBV9, the J gene TRBJ2-1; D gene ambiguous. Sequencing was carried out using peripheral blood. The CDR3 sequence is CASSVAAQNNEQFF. The CDR3 DNA follows: TGTGCCAGCAGCGTAGCTGCCCAGAACAATGAGCAGTTCTTC.